A single sample gave rise to the 18 T cell receptor beta chains below, sequenced in a study of T-cell reconstitution after alpha-beta-depleted transplantation in children. Unique molecular identifiers tagged the TCRbeta library. In TCRdb, the PCR reads were re-called with MiXCR into one record per CDR3 protein. This sample has approximately 350,000 distinct CDR3 sequences, with about a tenth found just once. Sequenced here: PBMCs from the stem cell graft donor, sampled from the stem cell graft. These receptors were collected from a human donor who donated a stem cell graft to a child with acute lymphoblastic leukemia.

As to this clonotype: This may be a read error: a much more frequent sequence differs by one nucleotide. V is TRBV5-1 and J is TRBJ2-3, with 7 bases that match TRBD1. CDR3 length equals 14 residues. The V gene's germline CDR1 is SGHRS and CDR2 YFSETQ. CDR3 nucleotide sequence: TGCGCCAACAGCTTCAGGGGGAGCACAGATACGCAGTATTTT. Protein: CANSFRGSTDTQYF.

This sequence joins TRBV28 and TRBJ1-2; a possible D gene is TRBD1 (6 bases). Trimming stripped 6 bases from V and 7 bases from J, with 18 bases between. This CDR3 contains 14 residues. Per the germline V gene, CDR1 is MDHEN and CDR2 is SYDVKM. The CDR3 region is CASSLSGARGGYTF. The CDR3 coding sequence is TGTGCCAGCAGCCTCTCAGGGGCCAGGGGTGGCTACACCTTC.

The chain couples TRBV5-1 to TRBJ1-2; perhaps TRBD1 as D (5 bases). Trimming pared 0 bases from V and 0 bases from J, leaving 6 bases between. The CDR3 sequence is 14 residues long. Germline CDR1 and CDR2: SGHRS and YFSETQ. This CDR3 is CASSLGTPNYGYTF. CDR3 coding DNA: TGCGCCAGCAGCTTGGGGACACCTAACTATGGCTACACCTTC. The full variable domain, its missing parts supplied by reference TRBV5-1 and TRBJ1-2, is KAGVTQTPRYLIKTRGQQVTLSCSPISGHRSVSWYQQTPGQGLQFLFEYFSETQRNKGNFPGRFSGRQFSNSRSEMNVSTLELGDSALYLCASSLGTPNYGYTFGSGTRLTVV.

In its sample, this clonotype was seen a few times. This chain connects TRBV5-1 to TRBJ2-1; 9 nucleotides line up with TRBD1. This CDR3 has 15 residues. V was pared by 4 bases and J by 5 bases, with 7 bases of the junction left unmatched. In germline, CDR1 is SGHRS, CDR2 YFSETQ. CDR3 region: CASSRQGVRDNEQFF. Written as DNA, the CDR3 is TGCGCCAGCAGCCGACAGGGGGTAAGGGACAATGAGCAGTTCTTC.

This clonotype was detected a few times. The chain combines TRBV7-9 with TRBJ2-7, with D unresolved. V gave up 5 bases and J gave up 7 bases, with 18 bases separating them. Germline V gives CDR1 SEHNR, CDR2 FQNEAQ (reference sequence). The CDR3 runs to 14 residues. The CDR3 protein is CASSGTGPPREQYF. The CDR3 nucleotides are TGTGCCAGCAGCGGAACCGGGCCCCCAAGGGAGCAGTACTTC. Full variable domain (rest looked up from reference TRBV7-9 and TRBJ2-7): DTGVSQNPRHKITKRGQNVTFRCDPISEHNRLYWYRQTLGQGPEFLTYFQNEAQLEKSRLLSDRFSAERPKGSFSTLEIQRTEQGDSAMYLCASSGTGPPREQYFGPGTRLTVT.

A few counts support this clonotype. The rearrangement links TRBV20-1 to TRBJ2-7, with D possibly called TRBD1 or TRBD2 (5 bases each). In germline, CDR1 is DFQATT, CDR2 SNEGSKA (reference sequence). V shed 0 bases and J shed 3 bases, with 15 bases lying between them. The CDR3 is 15 amino acids. The CDR3 DNA is TGCAGTGCTAGAGAGTGGGGACGGGGAGTCTACGAGCAGTACTTC. Residues: CSAREWGRGVYEQYF.

The table lists this clonotype with a few counts. The J gene is TRBJ2-1, the V gene TRBV12-3 or TRBV12-4; the match to TRBD1 covers 12 bases. The CDR3 has 15 residues. The V and J ends lost 5 bases and 7 bases, in that order; junction bases with no gene match: 6. The CDR3 DNA follows: TGTGCCAGCAGTCTTACGGGACAGGGGGCGAATGAGCAGTTCTTC. Amino acids: CASSLTGQGANEQFF.

This chain links TRBV6-6 with TRBJ2-5; D remains unclear. The CDR3 runs 13 residues. Germline CDR1 is MNHNY and CDR2 is SVGAGI (reference sequence). The V end was cut by 2 bases, the J end by 2 bases, with 6 bases between. CDR3 nucleotides: TGTGCCAGCAGTTACCGAAGGCAAGAGACCCAGTACTTC. Amino acid sequence: CASSYRRQETQYF.

This clonotype was counted a few times. V gene TRBV9 combines with J gene TRBJ2-1, with 7 positions matching TRBD2. Germline V gene lookup returns CDR1 SGDLS and CDR2 YYNGEE. The CDR3 consists of 17 residues. V lost 0 bases to trimming and J lost 3 bases; unmatched junction nucleotides: 9. CDR3 loop: CASSVVSLADIYNEQFF. The CDR3, as DNA: TGTGCCAGCAGCGTAGTGAGTCTAGCGGACATCTACAATGAGCAGTTCTTC. The full variable domain, its missing parts supplied by reference TRBV9 and TRBJ2-1, is DSGVTQTPKHLITATGQRVTLRCSPRSGDLSVYWYQQSLDQGLQFLIQYYNGEERAKGNILERFSAQQFPDLHSELNLSSLELGDSALYFCASSVVSLADIYNEQFFGPGTRLTVL.

This clonotype was recorded many times. The rearrangement links TRBV28 to TRBJ1-2; 8 bases map to TRBD1. Germline V gives CDR1 MDHEN, CDR2 SYDVKM. The trim removed 5 bases at V and 7 bases at J, leaving 12 bases unmatched. The CDR3 is 15 residues long. The CDR3 nucleotides read TGTGCCAGCAGTCCTGCAGGGGGCCGATTGGGTGGCTACACCTTC. The encoded protein is CASSPAGGRLGGYTF.

The table lists this clonotype with many counts. The chain combines TRBV6-5 with TRBJ2-5; possibly TRBD2 for D (6 bases). Germline values: CDR1 MNHEY, CDR2 SVGAGI. Deletions cut 7 bases from V and 5 bases from J, with 14 bases between. The CDR3 consists of 13 residues. The CDR3 sequence is CASIRGIGETQYF. The CDR3 DNA follows: TGTGCCAGCATCCGGGGGATAGGGGAGACCCAGTACTTC.

This clonotype was detected only a few times. This chain links TRBV9 with TRBJ2-3, with a possible D match to TRBD1 (6 bases). Germline V gives CDR1 SGDLS, CDR2 YYNGEE. The CDR3 consists of 16 residues. Trimming stripped 1 base from V and 2 bases from J, with 14 bases between. Here the CDR3 reads CASSVSQGFNTDTQYF. The CDR3 DNA reads TGTGCCAGCAGCGTATCACAGGGATTCAACACAGATACGCAGTATTTT. The whole variable domain, remainder taken from reference TRBV9 and TRBJ2-3, is DSGVTQTPKHLITATGQRVTLRCSPRSGDLSVYWYQQSLDQGLQFLIQYYNGEERAKGNILERFSAQQFPDLHSELNLSSLELGDSALYFCASSVSQGFNTDTQYFGPGTRLTVL.

In its sample, this clonotype was seen many times. Here the CDR3 DNA reads TGTGCCATCAGTACCGTGGGAGGTGGTTCACCCCTCCACTTT. As protein: CAISTVGGGSPLHF. The gene calls are TRBV10-3 and TRBJ1-6, with D hard to call. Germline CDR1 is ENHRY and CDR2 is SYGVKD. V lost 5 bases to trimming and J lost 9 bases, with 14 bases between them. The CDR3 totals 14 residues.

This clonotype occurred a few times. The rearrangement uses TRBV5-1 and TRBJ2-4; D unresolved. This CDR3 region has 14 residues. Germline V CDR1 and CDR2: SGHRS, YFSETQ. Between the trimmed V and J ends, which lost 3 bases and 0 bases, there was a span of 7 bases. CDR3 amino acids: CASSSDLAKNIQYF. The CDR3 DNA follows: TGCGCCAGCAGCTCGGATCTAGCCAAAAACATTCAGTACTTC.

Ten or more counts support this clonotype. This chain's CDR3 is CASSVSGAETQYF. CDR3 in DNA: TGTGCCAGCAGCGTTAGCGGGGCGGAGACCCAGTACTTC. The J gene is TRBJ2-5, the V gene TRBV9; 8 bases are shared with TRBD2. J gave up 5 bases and V 2 bases, and 2 bases lay outside the gene matches. Germline CDR1 reads SGDLS; CDR2 reads YYNGEE. The CDR3 length is 13 residues.

This clonotype was recorded many times. This chain joins TRBV5-1 and TRBJ2-1, with TRBD2 matching over 9 bases. The germline V gene encodes CDR1 SGHRS and CDR2 YFSETQ. The CDR3 length is 18 residues. With 1 base clipped from V and 5 bases from J, the junction kept 13 bases outside the gene matches. The CDR3 coding sequence is TGCGCCAGCAGCTTGTCAACCGGCCGACTAGCGGCAAACAATGAGCAGTTCTTC. Encoded protein: CASSLSTGRLAANNEQFF.

Remarks on this clonotype: A read error may produce the germline difference seen at one junction end. V gene TRBV5-1 combines with J gene TRBJ2-1; 11 bases map to TRBD2. The germline V gene encodes CDR1 SGHRS and CDR2 YFSETQ. This CDR3 spans 15 amino acids. The CDR3 coding sequence is TGCGCCAGCAGCTCCGGGACTAGCGGATACAATGCGCAGTTCTTC. As protein: CASSSGTSGYNAQFF.

The chain employs TRBV3-1 and TRBJ2-4; a weak D match, TRBD2 (6 bases). The V end lost 6 bases, the J end lost 4 bases, and 25 bases lay between the germline ends. The CDR3 spans 18 residues. In germline, CDR1 is LGHDT, CDR2 YNNKEL (reference sequence). CDR3 loop: CASRRERYPDRVKNIQYF. Here the CDR3 DNA reads TGTGCCAGCAGGCGGGAACGATACCCCGACAGAGTAAAAAACATTCAGTACTTC.